The 25 T cell receptor beta chains presented below share a single source sample, sequenced in a study of T cell repertoires in cytomegalovirus infection. TCRdb re-analysed the reads in MiXCR, keeping a single row per CDR3 protein. Of around 630,000 distinct CDR3 sequences listed, 24% are singletons. The specimen sequenced was CD8+ T cells from PBMCs. These receptors originate from a human donor in good health (CMV status not recorded). Some clones in this sample may be carry-over from other donors' samples.

With regard to this clonotype: A much more abundant neighbour one base away suggests this may be a read error. V is TRBV7-9 and J is TRBJ1-1; no firm D call. The CDR3 has 12 residues. CDR1 is SEHNR, CDR2 FQNEAQ, per germline (reference sequence). CDR3 region: CASSLDWFEAFF. Written as DNA, the CDR3 is TGTGCCAGCAGTTTAGACTGGTTTGAAGCTTTCTTT.

Comment on this clonotype: A much larger clonotype is one base distant, so this may be a read error. The chain carries TRBV7-6 and TRBJ2-1; 11 bases line up with TRBD2. The CDR3 covers 17 residues. V shed 3 bases and J 0 bases; nucleotides not matched to a gene: 4. Germline V gives CDR1 SGHVS, CDR2 FNYEAQ. CDR3 bases: TGTGCCAGCAGCTTCTCGACTAGCGGGGCCTCCTACAATGAGCAGTTCTTC. Amino acids: CASSFSTSGASYNEQFF. Looking up the rest from reference TRBV7-6 and TRBJ2-1 gives the full variable domain: GAGVSQSPRYKVTKRGQDVALRCDPISGHVSLYWYRQALGQGPEFLTYFNYEAQQDKSGLPNDRFSAERPEGSISTLTIQRTEQRDSAMYRCASSFSTSGASYNEQFFGPGTRLTVL.

The V and J genes are TRBV4-1 and TRBJ1-2; D possibly corresponds to TRBD1 (5 bases). The CDR3 has 18 amino acids. Trimming cost V 0 bases and J 3 bases, with 20 bases left between them. Germline CDR1 and CDR2: MGHRA and YSYEKL. The CDR3 DNA reads as TGCGCCAGCAGCCAAGATCACGGGTCAGGGCCGGTTTACTATGGCTACACCTTC. Its translation: CASSQDHGSGPVYYGYTF.

This clonotype showed up just a few times. The chain uses TRBV7-9 and TRBJ2-1, with 13 bases aligning to TRBD2. The CDR3 sequence is 16 residues long. The germline CDR1 and CDR2 sequences are SEHNR and FQNEAQ (reference sequence). V shed 5 bases, J shed 8 bases, and the junction held 9 bases outside the gene matches. The CDR3 region is CASSPRRTSGGDEQFF. CDR3 bases: TGTGCCAGCAGCCCCCGGCGGACTAGCGGGGGAGATGAGCAGTTCTTC.

The count of this clonotype is one. This chain uses TRBV6-8 with TRBJ2-2; D is perhaps TRBD1 or TRBD2 (5 bases each). The CDR3 length is 15 residues. Trimming removed 8 bases at V and 1 base at J, with 14 bases between. The germline gives CDR1 MNHGY, CDR2 SAAAGT. CDR3 bases: TGTGCCAGCGACAACCGGGGCAGGAACACCGGGGAGCTGTTTTTT. Translation: CASDNRGRNTGELFF.

V usage is TRBV7-3 and J usage is TRBJ1-5, with D perhaps matching TRBD1 (5 bases). The CDR3 consists of 14 residues. Between the trimmed V and J ends, which lost 10 bases and 5 bases, there was a span of 18 bases. Germline V CDR1 and CDR2: SGHTA, FQGTGA. As DNA, the CDR3 is TGTGCCACCTCCGGTCCGGGAGGGGATCAGCCCCAGCATTTT. Protein sequence: CATSGPGGDQPQHF.

The J gene is TRBJ2-7, the V gene TRBV28, with a weak D call TRBD2 (5 bases). Germline CDR1 MDHEN, CDR2 SYDVKM. Trimming removed 3 bases at V and 7 bases at J, with 16 bases between. This CDR3 is built from 14 residues. CDR3 in amino acids: CASSLVGGWREQYV. DNA of the CDR3: TGTGCCAGCAGTTTGGTCGGCGGGTGGCGGGAGCAGTACGTC.

There are a few counts of this clonotype. The gene calls are TRBV10-3 and TRBJ1-2; D is unclear. The CDR3 contains 13 residues. The germline CDR1 and CDR2 sequences are ENHRY and SYGVKD. V shed 10 bases and J shed 4 bases, with 16 bases lying between them. CDR3 protein: CATNIATGYGYTF. CDR3 sequence (DNA): TGTGCCACCAACATCGCGACGGGCTATGGCTACACCTTC.

As concerns this clonotype: A much larger clone lies one base from this, so it may be a read error. The rearrangement uses TRBV7-6 and TRBJ2-3, with no clear D. CDR3 length equals 15 residues. Per germline, CDR1 SGHVS and CDR2 FNYEAQ. CDR3 sequence reads: CASSLELDPTETQYF. In DNA, the CDR3 is TGTGCCAGCAGCTTAGAGCTAGACCCTACAGAAACGCAGTATTTT.

V usage is TRBV28 and J usage is TRBJ2-1; no firm D call. The CDR3 length is 12 residues. The V gene lost 5 bases and the J gene lost 12 bases, with 14 bases spanning the gap. Germline loops: CDR1 MDHEN, CDR2 SYDVKM. CDR3 sequence: CASSPPGGMQFF. The CDR3 region has the DNA TGTGCCAGCAGTCCCCCAGGTGGGATGCAGTTCTTC.

This chain joins TRBV23-1 and TRBJ1-1, with 9 bases that match TRBD1. TRBV23-1 is noted as an ORF with a role that remains uncertain. V shed 11 bases and J 0 bases; nucleotides not matched to a gene: 10. The CDR3 runs 15 residues. The CDR3 DNA follows: TGCGCCGATGGACCGGGACAGGGTCTGAACACTGAAGCTTTCTTT. It yields the protein CADGPGQGLNTEAFF.

There are a few counts of this clonotype. V is TRBV11-2 and J is TRBJ1-1; no definite D call. Germline values: CDR1 SGHAT, CDR2 FQNNGV. The germline V and J ends were trimmed by 4 bases and 1 base, with 7 bases remaining between them. This CDR3 is 13 amino acids long. CDR3 sequence: CASSSDQNTEAFF. The DNA of the CDR3 is TGTGCCAGCAGCTCAGACCAGAACACTGAAGCTTTCTTT.

This clonotype was observed many times. This chain joins TRBV7-2 and TRBJ2-5; D may be TRBD2 (7 bases). The V end lost 2 bases, the J end lost 1 base, and 17 bases lay between the germline ends. The CDR3 spans 17 residues. Germline loops: CDR1 SGHTA, CDR2 FQGNSA. The CDR3 DNA is TGTGCCAGCAGCTTAAGGGGGGGGCTGGTCCTCCAAGAGACCCAGTACTTC. Amino acids: CASSLRGGLVLQETQYF. The variable domain in full, with the rest retrieved from reference TRBV7-2 and TRBJ2-5, is GAGVSQSPSNKVTEKGKDVELRCDPISGHTALYWYRQSLGQGLEFLIYFQGNSAPDKSGLPSDRFSAERTGGSVSTLTIQRTQQEDSAVYLCASSLRGGLVLQETQYFGPGTRLLVL.

This clonotype has at least ten counts. This sequence joins TRBV10-3 and TRBJ2-1; D is uncertain. This CDR3 contains 16 residues. Germline loops: CDR1 ENHRY, CDR2 SYGVKD. V lost 0 bases and J lost 0, with 9 bases in between. This chain's CDR3 is CAISESGLSSYNEQFF. In DNA form, the CDR3 reads TGTGCCATCAGTGAGTCCGGGCTAAGCTCCTACAATGAGCAGTTCTTC.

This clonotype was recorded only once. The rearrangement uses TRBV28 and TRBJ2-5, with 11 bases matching TRBD1. There are 14 residues in the CDR3. Germline loops: CDR1 MDHEN, CDR2 SYDVKM. The V gene end was trimmed by 5 bases and the J gene end by 6 bases; junction bases not matched to a gene: 5. The CDR3 sequence: CASSGDRGRKTQYF. DNA of the CDR3: TGTGCCAGCAGTGGGGACAGGGGGAGAAAGACCCAGTACTTC. Supplemented by reference TRBV28 and TRBJ2-5, the full variable domain reads DVKVTQSSRYLVKRTGEKVFLECVQDMDHENMFWYRQDPGLGLRLIYFSYDVKMKEKGDIPEGYSVSREKKERFSLILESASTNQTSMYLCASSGDRGRKTQYFGPGTRLLVL.

In this sample, this clonotype turned up once. An end of the junction does not agree with germline; a read error may underlie this. The chain links TRBV19 to TRBJ2-1; TRBD1 matches at 10 bases. This CDR3 region has 16 residues. Germline CDR1 and CDR2: LNHDA and SQIVND (reference sequence). The CDR3 nucleotides are TGTGTCAGTAGTCGGACAGGGGGGTCGTCCTACAATGAGCAGTTCTTC. Its translation is CVSSRTGGSSYNEQFF.

This clonotype was detected ten times or more. The chain recombines TRBV12-3 or TRBV12-4 with TRBJ1-1; 9 bases agree with TRBD1. V lost 4 bases to trimming and J lost 10 bases; unmatched junction nucleotides: 10. The CDR3 spans 14 residues. CDR3 amino acids: CASSSGTGREGAFF. In DNA, the CDR3 is TGTGCCAGCAGTTCCGGGACAGGGAGGGAGGGAGCTTTCTTT.

The DNA of the CDR3 is TGTGCCAGCAGCTTCTCGACAGGGGGCACAGATACGCAGTATTTT. This gives the protein CASSFSTGGTDTQYF. The chain recombines TRBV13 with TRBJ2-3; the match to TRBD1 covers 8 bases. V shed 3 bases and J 1 base; nucleotides not matched to a gene: 3. The germline V gene encodes CDR1 PRHDT and CDR2 FYEKMQ (reference sequence). This CDR3 has 15 amino acids.

This clonotype was seen a handful of times. The chain uses TRBV6-5 and TRBJ2-1; 12 bases fit TRBD2. The junction had 6 bases not matched to a gene; V was cut back by 5 bases and J by 4 bases. CDR3 size: 16 residues. Germline CDR1 MNHEY, CDR2 SVGAGI. In nucleotides, the CDR3 is TGTGCCAGCAGTCCCAAACTAGCGGGGGGATACAATGAGCAGTTCTTC. Its translation is CASSPKLAGGYNEQFF.

Worth noting for this clonotype: A read error may produce the germline difference seen at one junction end. The gene calls are TRBV6-5 and TRBJ1-2, with no clear D. Germline CDR1 is MNHEY and CDR2 is SVGAGI. The CDR3 totals 16 residues. The CDR3 DNA reads as TGTACCAGCAGTTTCCACTCGAAGAAGGTTGAAGTTTTCTACACCTTC. It encodes CTSSFHSKKVEVFYTF.

V gene TRBV7-2 combines with J gene TRBJ1-2; TRBD1 might be the D (6 bases). This CDR3 comprises 16 residues. V gave up 7 bases and J gave up 2 bases, with 20 bases separating them. Germline V gene data show CDR1 as SGHTA and CDR2 as FQGNSA. In DNA form, the CDR3 reads TGTGCCAGCATTGGAGTAGGACAGAAACTCAACTATGGCTACACCTTC. Translated, it gives CASIGVGQKLNYGYTF. Supplemented by reference TRBV7-2 and TRBJ1-2, the full variable domain reads GAGVSQSPSNKVTEKGKDVELRCDPISGHTALYWYRQSLGQGLEFLIYFQGNSAPDKSGLPSDRFSAERTGGSVSTLTIQRTQQEDSAVYLCASIGVGQKLNYGYTFGSGTRLTVV.

In this sample, this clonotype turned up a few times. The chain has TRBV27 and TRBJ1-1, with 7 bases fitting TRBD1. The CDR3 is 17 amino acids. Germline CDR1 reads MNHEY; CDR2 reads SMNVEV (reference sequence). Unmatched junction bases numbered 13, after V lost 5 bases and J lost 1 base. The CDR3 spells CASSQTLTGRRNTEAFF. DNA for the CDR3: TGTGCCAGCAGTCAAACCCTGACAGGGCGGCGGAACACTGAAGCTTTCTTT.

This rearrangement joins TRBV7-9 to TRBJ2-6, with TRBD1 identical over 7 bases. After removal of 2 bases from V and 9 bases from J, the junction contained 13 bases not matched to a gene. The CDR3 has 17 amino acids. Germline V CDR1 and CDR2: SEHNR, FQNEAQ (reference sequence). Here the CDR3 reads CASSLRQGEELGNVLTF. CDR3 coding DNA: TGTGCCAGCAGCTTACGGCAGGGGGAAGAATTAGGCAACGTCCTGACTTTC.

Many counts were recorded for this clonotype. The chain employs TRBV7-9 and TRBJ1-1, with 8 bases aligning to TRBD1. The CDR3 is 15 amino acids. Trimming took 2 bases from V and 3 from J; bases not matched to a gene: 5. Germline loops: CDR1 SEHNR, CDR2 FQNEAQ (reference sequence). In DNA, the CDR3 is TGTGCCAGCAGCTTACAGGGGGCTCGGGACACTGAAGCTTTCTTT. Translated, it gives CASSLQGARDTEAFF.

The sample holds many counts of this clonotype. The chain carries TRBV7-8 and TRBJ2-5; 9 positions agree with TRBD1. V lost 5 bases, J lost 6 bases, and 10 bases stayed unmatched. This CDR3 is 15 amino acids long. From germline, CDR1 is SGHVS and CDR2 FQNEAQ. CDR3 loop: CASSPTRDRAQTQYF. CDR3 nucleotide sequence: TGTGCCAGCAGCCCGACCCGGGACAGGGCGCAGACCCAGTACTTC.